This TCR beta chain was retrieved from a study of cytomegalovirus exposure and HLA in healthy donors (dated by TCRdb to 2016 to 2017). Concerning the study at large: An earlier analysis of some 600 of the donors reported 276 Gb of sequence data and 117 million unique TCR beta sequences obtained from approximately 180 million T cells. HLA typing included class I and class II loci at four-digit resolution. Every repertoire in the discovery cohort had been generated on one and the same sequencing platform. The aim of the study was to test whether cataloging public T cell receptors could identify signatures of past pathogen exposure. In a later genetic analysis, genome-wide SNP genotypes for about 65% of the roughly 700 donors were used, and that subset was treated as a discovery cohort. Approximately 330 gigabases of sequencing data and roughly 80 million unique TCR sequences made up an early release that covered over 550 HLA-typed donors. In a later analysis, previously published TCR beta repertoires from 670 or so donors were re-analyzed and high-resolution HLA genotyping was added so that TCR occurrence patterns could be studied. Of the 398 genotyped donors, 75% to 85% were placed in the genetic ancestry cluster associated with self-reported Caucasian donors. Across 398 genotyped donors of the cohort, an average of approximately 240,000 unique TCR beta nucleotide sequences per donor were sequenced, and approximately 17% of those sequences were non-productive. Along with the roughly 710-subject first cohort, a separate validation cohort of over a hundred different subjects was used. Donor age, sex, ethnicity and CMV serostatus were compiled alongside the repertoire data. In the later analysis, no new phenotypic data were used to find candidate immune exposures; instead, reliance was placed on TCR beta sequences and their occurrence across donors. An earlier analysis of several hundred of the donors applied high-throughput TCR beta sequencing to assess whether each TCR beta V gene segment acted as functional or pseudogenic. The number of typed donors differed by locus: roughly 629-640 for A, B, C, DRB1 and DQB1; 500 to 550 for DQA1; around 610 for DPA1; and some 450 for DPB1. A handful of DR-DQ haplotypes were handled as single units for association and clustering because linkage in the cohort was strong. High-throughput TCR immunosequencing, statistical association of individual TCRs with disease status, and machine learning were combined to predict cytomegalovirus infection status. The study profiled the T cell repertoires of approximately 700 subjects by immunosequencing and related them to cytomegalovirus serostatus.

The CDR3 spans 14 residues, from the cysteine through the phenylalanine. Of the read, only the CDR3 DNA is kept; its 42 bases are in frame from base 1. The germline V and J ends show losses of 2 bases and 5 bases respectively, and no gene match explains 3 bases of the junction. CDR1 and CDR2, looked up from the germline V gene, are SGHTA and FQGTGA. The cohort consisted of some 670 healthy bone marrow donors. Cohort members were all nominally healthy when sampled, although unrecorded immune exposures were likely present. The donor was CMV seronegative and belonged to the group of more than 300 seronegative cohort members. Every donor gave a peripheral blood sample, and the peripheral blood mononuclear cells from that sample were used for TCR beta sequencing. Genomic DNA extraction from the blood cell samples was performed with the Qiagen DNeasy Blood Extraction Kit. Study-wide findings and limitations: An earlier analysis of approximately 590 of the donors showed that most TCR beta V segments appeared in productive rearrangements either about 87% or about 30% of the time, which broadly matched IMGT annotations. In a later genetic analysis, a missense DCLRE1C variant was associated with V-gene and J-gene trimming of TCR beta chains, and the association was replicated in an independent cohort. Three of the identified cytomegalovirus-associated TCR beta chains were confirmed in vitro to be specific for cytomegalovirus antigens. Strong co-occurrence of HLA alleles, especially DR and DQ, made assigning TCR associations to individual alleles difficult. Because HLA typing was unavailable for some donors at each locus, only the typed subset was used in association tests. Most TCR sequences were observed very rarely across donors, whereas some public TCRs were present in many individuals. A later analysis associated 15,000 to 20,000 TCR beta sequences with specific HLA alleles at a false discovery rate of 0.05. According to the authors, the approach could potentially be generalized to other disease states and immunological phenotypes. According to a later genetic analysis, donors in an Asian-associated ancestry cluster had fewer N-insertions in productive TCRs than the approximately 650-donor mean. The study listed 164 TCR beta chains as associated with cytomegalovirus. The 87-base-pair reads could not distinguish some IMGT-functional V segments, including TRBV6-2 and TRBV6-3, so those segments were excluded. The presence/absence analyses assumed that sequencing depth was roughly uniform across donors, and that assumption may not be true. In a later analysis, several top co-occurrence clusters were reported to appear linked to parvovirus B19, influenza, CMV and Epstein-Barr virus. A later analysis found that most CMV-associated TCR beta chains appeared HLA-restricted, with HLA associations seemingly driven largely by CMV exposure. About 15 rarely observed V segments, including chromosome 9 orphons, were excluded from the earlier analysis of almost 600 of the donors because counts were too low. The classifier was reported to diagnose cytomegalovirus status with high specificity and sensitivity in both the original cohort and the validation cohort. Compared with equally common non-associated chains, HLA-associated TCR beta chains in a later analysis were more clonally expanded and had lower generation probabilities. A cluster of highly shared sequence variants was judged likely to represent a technical artifact of the sequencing pipeline. In this cohort, only TCR beta chains were sequenced, and detectable features were limited by the absence of alpha or paired-chain data. A further reported finding was that TCR beta sequences accurately predicted the HLA-A and HLA-B alleles for most subjects in the first cohort. The only immune exposure information available for the cohort was CMV serostatus. Linkage disequilibrium might explain the correlated functional status among segregating V segments, but an unknown experimental factor could not be ruled out. According to a later analysis, TCR association rates differed among HLA loci, with DRB1 alleles showing the most associated TCRs and HLA-C alleles showing the fewest.

Of note for this clone: What this receptor recognizes is not known. No base quality information exists; no much larger clone differs at one position.

The method behind the library was the immunoSEQ multiplex PCR assay. A mixture of 60 forward primers for TCR Vbeta segments and 13 reverse primers for TCR Jbeta segments was used in the multiplex PCR. Amplification of the CDR3 region of rearranged TCR beta genes was performed with a multiplex PCR assay on genomic DNA. Amplified TCR beta libraries were sequenced as 87-base-pair reads on the Illumina HiSeq System. Under the source paper's analysis protocol: Across the 500 to 750 repertoires, a later analysis counted around 80 million unique TCR beta chains, roughly 11 million of which were shared by at least two donors. To remove PCR and sequencing errors, raw reads were error-corrected and collapsed into unique sequences using a nearest-neighbor algorithm that merged closely related sequences. Alignment of CDR3 sequences to IMGT reference sequences was used to assign V, D and J gene segments. For a sequence to be retained, at least a six-nucleotide match to both a V gene segment and a J gene segment was required. A rearrangement was called productive if the CDR3 had no stop codons and remained in frame with V and J, and every other rearrangement was called non-productive. CDR3 was defined by IMGT convention, running from the second conserved V-encoded cysteine to the conserved J-encoded phenylalanine. In an earlier analysis of around 640 of the donors, sequences lacking an unambiguous match to a single V gene segment were excluded. In an earlier analysis of a few hundred of the donors, V segments were called functional above 56.7% productive rearrangements and were called segregating when the between-donor standard deviation exceeded 5%. To diagnose cytomegalovirus status from the catalog of TCR beta chain sequences, a statistical classification framework was built. In a later analysis, TCR nucleotide sequences were compared against IMGT/GENE-DB human TR gene sequences so that V and J genes could be assigned. The TCRdist pipeline was used in a later analysis to assign CDR3 sequences and most-parsimonious VDJ recombination scenarios. In a later analysis, every TCR beta chain was defined by the combination of its CDR3 amino acid sequence and its V-gene family, and reads without a unique V-gene family were dropped. To address suspected cross-contamination and a sequencing artifact, a later analysis removed several hundred highly shared, low-generation-probability nucleotide sequences. For each public chain, a later analysis derived a clonal expansion index from normalized ranks of inferred template counts within each repertoire. Generation probabilities in a later analysis came from a VDJ recombination model fitted to out-of-frame rearrangements, and those results were checked against IGoR. In a later analysis, hypergeometric tests were used to score TCR-TCR, TCR-HLA and TCR-CMV co-occurrence, with a repertoire-size bias correction applied to TCR pairs. False discovery rates were estimated in a later analysis by permuting HLA or CMV assignments 20 times. In a later analysis, co-occurring TCRs were grouped using DBSCAN, and TCRdist sequence similarity was added for clustering within HLA-allele-positive subsets. For co-occurrence clustering, repertoires with fewer than 30,000 or more than 120,000 public chains were excluded, along with about five repertoires with anomalous nucleotide sharing. The immuneACCESS repertoire file appears here via TCRdb, limited to in-frame rearrangements. These files lack a portion of the clones; in checked studies, under half of the deficit traces to unresolved V genes, and the cause of the others is not known. V and J calls and clone size are copied from that table; D and trimming were computed from the DNA. The sample has 200,000 or so clones on record, roughly 80% of them singletons. Of the sample, 0.26% falls within the top ten clones.

The source is a boy younger than 18 in good health and CMV-seronegative. Sequenced material: PBMCs. The V gene is TRBV7-3 and the J gene is TRBJ2-3; TRBD2 matches 8 bases in the middle. The CDR3 loop reads CASSLGLAGDTQYF. The sequenced DNA: TGTGCCAGCAGCTTAGGACTAGCAGGAGATACGCAGTATTTT.